The rows below give T cell receptor beta chains drawn from one sample of a study of T cell repertoires in cytomegalovirus infection. MiXCR was run by TCRdb on the reads, yielding one entry per CDR3 protein. The sample contains approximately 750,000 distinct CDR3 sequences, about a third of which appear only once. Material for sequencing was PBMCs. These receptors were collected from a human donor in good health (CMV status not recorded). Some clones in this sample may be carry-over from other donors' samples. Both conserved end residues are part of each CDR3. D genes are given only for firm matches. Size is stated for part of the rows, as once, few or many counts, or as a class when the clone is expanded.

.,few,TRBJ2-2,TRBV28,TGTGCCAGCTTTGGCAGGGTACTAACCGGGGAGCTGTTTTTT,CASFGRVLTGELFF
TRBD2,.,TRBJ2-5,TRBV29-1,TGCAGCGTTGAGCCCCGACTAGCGGGGGAGACCCAGTACTTC,CSVEPRLAGETQYF
.,.,TRBJ1-1,TRBV12-3/TRBV12-4,TGTGCCAGCAGTATAGGGACCGTGTCGAACACTGAAGCTTTCTTT,CASSIGTVSNTEAFF
.,.,TRBJ1-4,TRBV7-2,TGTGCCAGCAGCTGGGACGGTGCAACTAATGAAAAACTGTTTTTT,CASSWDGATNEKLFF
.,.,TRBJ1-3,TRBV18,TGTGCCAGCTCTTCCGACAGGACTAGCAACACCATATATTTT,CASSSDRTSNTIYF
.,.,TRBJ1-1,TRBV7-3,TGTGCCAGCGCACCGGGGGCCACTGAAGCTTTCTTT,CASAPGATEAFF
.,few,TRBJ1-6,TRBV12-3/TRBV12-4,TGTGCCAGCAGCCTGACAGGTTCCACAAGGGGTTCACCCCTCCACTTT,CASSLTGSTRGSPLHF
.,.,TRBJ2-2,TRBV24-1,TGTGCCACCAGTGATTCCGCCGAACTGGACGGCACCGGGGAGCTGTTTTTT,CATSDSAELDGTGELFF
.,many,TRBJ2-7,TRBV7-2,TGTGCCAGCAGCTTAGAAGGGACTCTCTACGAGCAGTACTTC,CASSLEGTLYEQYF
.,.,TRBJ1-1,TRBV7-2,TGTGCCAGCAGCCCGGCACGGGGCTTGAACACTGAAGCTTTCTTT,CASSPARGLNTEAFF
.,few,TRBJ2-1,TRBV28,TGTGCCAGCAGTTTAGGGGCGGGCAATGAGCAGTTCTTC,CASSLGAGNEQFF
.,.,TRBJ1-1,TRBV15,TGTGCCACCACGGTGGGGACAAAGAACACTGAAGCTTTCTTT,CATTVGTKNTEAFF
TRBD1,many,TRBJ2-7,TRBV7-8,TGTGCCAGCAGCTTAGTGGCCACAGGGGTCGAGCAGTACTTC,CASSLVATGVEQYF
TRBD1,few,TRBJ2-7,TRBV7-2,TGTGCCAGCAGCCCACCGGTTACAGGGGGTCGGTACGAGCAGTACTTC,CASSPPVTGGRYEQYF
TRBD1,.,TRBJ1-1,TRBV4-3,TGCGCCAGCAGCTATCCGGGACAGGGGATGGGAGGCACTGAAGCTTTCTTT,CASSYPGQGMGGTEAFF
.,.,TRBJ1-1,TRBV4-1,TGCGCCAGCAGCCAAGACCCGTGGGCGGAAGCTTTCTTT,CASSQDPWAEAFF
.,few,TRBJ1-5,TRBV5-1,TGCGCCAGCAGCCTTCTGTTAACGGTAGGACAGAAGAATAGCAATCAGCCCCAGCATTTT,CASSLLLTVGQKNSNQPQHF
.,many,TRBJ1-4,TRBV27,TGTGCCAGCACCCCGTATTGGGGTGCAACTAATGAAAAACTGTTTTTT,CASTPYWGATNEKLFF
TRBD1,few,TRBJ1-6,TRBV5-5,TGTGCCAGCAGCTGGCGGACAGGGGCCAATTCACCCCTCCACTTT,CASSWRTGANSPLHF
.,few,TRBJ1-6,TRBV5-1,TGCGCCAGCAGGGTTGTTGAACAGAACTATAATTCACCCCTCCACTTT,CASRVVEQNYNSPLHF
.,.,TRBJ1-2,TRBV5-6,TGTGCCAGTCACGGAGGGGGGGGGCCAACCTATGGCTACACCTTC,CASHGGGGPTYGYTF
.,.,TRBJ2-7,TRBV28,TGTGCCAGCAGTTTAAGAGGGACCCTGCGCTACGAGCAGTACTTC,CASSLRGTLRYEQYF
TRBD2,.,TRBJ2-1,TRBV14,TGTGCCAGCAGCCCCCATCTAGCGGGGGCCACGGGGGAGCAGTTCTTC,CASSPHLAGATGEQFF
.,.,TRBJ1-1,TRBV7-4,TGTGCCAGCAGCCGAACAGGTGAAGCTTTCTTT,CASSRTGEAFF
.,once,TRBJ1-2,TRBV5-1,TGCGCCAGCAGCTTGTACGGGTGGGGGCAGCGGCACGGCTACACCTTC,CASSLYGWGQRHGYTF
TRBD2,few,TRBJ2-3,TRBV3-1,TGTGCCAGCAGCCAAGAGGGACTACGGAACACAGATACGCAGTATTTT,CASSQEGLRNTDTQYF
.,few,TRBJ1-1,TRBV20-1,TGCAGTGTTGACCAACAGGGTCAGGACACTGAAGCTTTCTTT,CSVDQQGQDTEAFF
TRBD1,.,TRBJ1-1,TRBV10-3,TGTGCCATCAGCCGATCGGGACAGACGAACACTGAAGCTTTCTTT,CAISRSGQTNTEAFF
TRBD1,.,TRBJ1-5,TRBV12-3/TRBV12-4,TGTGCCAGCAGTTTAGGGACAGGGTTGGTACGTCAGCCCCAGCATTTT,CASSLGTGLVRQPQHF
.,.,TRBJ2-2,TRBV24-1,TGTGCCACCAGTGATTTAAGAAGGAACACCGGGGAGCTGTTTTTT,CATSDLRRNTGELFF
.,few,TRBJ1-3,TRBV7-4,TGTGCCAGCAGCTTCCGAACGTGGGACTCTGGAAACACCATATATTTT,CASSFRTWDSGNTIYF
TRBD1,few,TRBJ1-1,TRBV12-3/TRBV12-4,TGTGCCAGCAGGCACCAAGACAGGGAGGGTGGAGCTTTCTTT,CASRHQDREGGAFF
TRBD1,many,TRBJ1-2,TRBV4-1,TGCGCCAGCAGCCAAGTCGGACAGGGGGCAGACTATGGCTACACCTTC,CASSQVGQGADYGYTF
TRBD2,.,TRBJ2-7,TRBV29-1,TGCAGCGCCGCGGGGGGGCCCTACGAGCAGTACTTC,CSAAGGPYEQYF
TRBD1,.,TRBJ1-1,TRBV6-6,TGTGCCAGCAGTTACCCCACCGCCGGACAGGAGGCTTTCTTT,CASSYPTAGQEAFF
.,few,TRBJ2-1,TRBV28,TGTGCCAGCAGTTTAAGGGGCGTCACCTACAATGAGCAGTTCTTC,CASSLRGVTYNEQFF
.,few,TRBJ2-5,TRBV20-1,TGCAGTGCTAGAAAAAGACTAACAGGCGCCGGAGAGACCCAGTACTTC,CSARKRLTGAGETQYF
TRBD1,.,TRBJ1-2,TRBV5-6,TGTGCCAGCAGCTTGGGGACAGGGGATAAGCACACCTTC,CASSLGTGDKHTF
.,.,TRBJ1-6,TRBV3-1,TGTGCCAGCAGGGGGTCAACCTATAATTCACCCCTCCACTTT,CASRGSTYNSPLHF
.,few,TRBJ1-2,TRBV20-1,TGCAGTGCTAGGGAGGGCGGCGGCTATGGCTACACCTTC,CSAREGGGYGYTF
TRBD1,.,TRBJ1-6,TRBV7-2,TGTGCCAGCGGCAAAGGGGGCGCGGGGTCACCCCTCCACTTT,CASGKGGAGSPLHF